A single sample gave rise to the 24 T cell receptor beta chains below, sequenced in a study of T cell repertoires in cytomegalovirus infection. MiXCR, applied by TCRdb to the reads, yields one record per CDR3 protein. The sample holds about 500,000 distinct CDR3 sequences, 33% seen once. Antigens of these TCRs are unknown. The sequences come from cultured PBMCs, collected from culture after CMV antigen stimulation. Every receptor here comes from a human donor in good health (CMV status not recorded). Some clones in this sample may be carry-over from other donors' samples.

CDR3 DNA sequence: TGTGCCAGCAGCCCCCTACTAGCGGGAGTCAACACACAAACGGCAGATACGCAGTATTTT. It translates to CASSPLLAGVNTQTADTQYF. The chain employs TRBV3-1 and TRBJ2-3; 11 nucleotides align to TRBD2. CDR1 is LGHDT and CDR2 is YNNKEL in the germline V gene (reference sequence). The CDR3 has 20 amino acids. V lost 4 bases and J lost 4; bases outside the gene matches: 19.

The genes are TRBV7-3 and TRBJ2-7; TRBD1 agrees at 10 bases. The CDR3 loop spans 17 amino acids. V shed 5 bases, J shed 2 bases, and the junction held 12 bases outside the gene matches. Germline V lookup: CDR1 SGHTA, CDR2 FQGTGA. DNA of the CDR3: TGTGCCAGCAGCCCCGACCACGGAGGACAGGGGGCCTACGAGCAGTACTTC. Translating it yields CASSPDHGGQGAYEQYF.

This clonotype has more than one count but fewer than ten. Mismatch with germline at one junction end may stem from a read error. The CDR3 DNA reads as TGTGCCAGCAGCCTAGGGACTAAAAGGTCCGCTTTT. This translates into CASSLGTKRSAF. The genes are TRBV5-6 and TRBJ2-3, with 7 bases lining up with TRBD2. The germline CDR1 and CDR2 sequences are SGHDT and YYEEEE. This CDR3 comprises 12 residues.

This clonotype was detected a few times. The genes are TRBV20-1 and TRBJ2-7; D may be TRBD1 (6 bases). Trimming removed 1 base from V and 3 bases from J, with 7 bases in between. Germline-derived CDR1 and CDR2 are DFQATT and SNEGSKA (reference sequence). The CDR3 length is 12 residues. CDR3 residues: CSARGTDYEQYF. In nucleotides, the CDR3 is TGCAGTGCTAGAGGGACAGACTACGAGCAGTACTTC.

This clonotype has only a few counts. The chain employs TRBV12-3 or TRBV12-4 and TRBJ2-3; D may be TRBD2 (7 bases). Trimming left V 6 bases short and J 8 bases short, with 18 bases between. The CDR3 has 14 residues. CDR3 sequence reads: CASSRPRGHGTQYF. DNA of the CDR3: TGTGCCAGCAGCCGCCCGCGGGGGCATGGTACGCAGTATTTT.

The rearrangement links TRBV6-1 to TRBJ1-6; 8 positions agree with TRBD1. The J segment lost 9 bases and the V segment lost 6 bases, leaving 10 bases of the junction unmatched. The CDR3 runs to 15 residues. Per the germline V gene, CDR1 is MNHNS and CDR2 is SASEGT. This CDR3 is CASRPDREYSSPLHF. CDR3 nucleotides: TGTGCCAGCAGACCGGACAGGGAATACAGTTCACCCCTCCACTTT.

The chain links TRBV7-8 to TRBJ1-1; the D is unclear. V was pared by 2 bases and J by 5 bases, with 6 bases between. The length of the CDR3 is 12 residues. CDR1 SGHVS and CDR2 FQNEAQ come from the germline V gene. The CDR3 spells CASSLRETEAFF. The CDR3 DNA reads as TGTGCCAGCAGCTTAAGGGAAACTGAAGCTTTCTTT.

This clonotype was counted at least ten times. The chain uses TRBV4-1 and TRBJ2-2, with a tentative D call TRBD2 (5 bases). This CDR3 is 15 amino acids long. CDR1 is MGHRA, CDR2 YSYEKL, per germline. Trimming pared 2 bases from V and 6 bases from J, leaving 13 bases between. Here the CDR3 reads CASSQPWVGAGELFF. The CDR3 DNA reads TGCGCCAGCAGCCAACCCTGGGTCGGGGCCGGGGAGCTGTTTTTT.

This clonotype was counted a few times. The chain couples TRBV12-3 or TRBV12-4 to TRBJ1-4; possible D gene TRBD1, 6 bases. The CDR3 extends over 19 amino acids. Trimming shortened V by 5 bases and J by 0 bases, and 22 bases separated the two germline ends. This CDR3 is CASSSVGRGLETTNEKLFF. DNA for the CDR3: TGTGCCAGCAGTAGCGTGGGCAGGGGCCTTGAGACAACTAATGAAAAACTGTTTTTT.

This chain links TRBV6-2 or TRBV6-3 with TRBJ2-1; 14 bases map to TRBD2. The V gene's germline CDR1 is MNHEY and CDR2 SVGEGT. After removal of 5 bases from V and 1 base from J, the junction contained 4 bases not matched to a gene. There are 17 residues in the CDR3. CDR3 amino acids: CASSGTSGSISYNEQFF. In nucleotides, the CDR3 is TGTGCCAGCAGTGGGACTAGCGGGAGTATATCCTACAATGAGCAGTTCTTC.

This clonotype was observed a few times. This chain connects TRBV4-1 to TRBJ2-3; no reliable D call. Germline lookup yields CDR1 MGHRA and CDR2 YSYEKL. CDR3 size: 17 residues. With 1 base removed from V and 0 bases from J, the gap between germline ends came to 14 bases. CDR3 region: CASSQVVGGFSTDTQYF. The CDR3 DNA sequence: TGCGCCAGCAGCCAAGTAGTTGGTGGGTTTAGCACAGATACGCAGTATTTT.

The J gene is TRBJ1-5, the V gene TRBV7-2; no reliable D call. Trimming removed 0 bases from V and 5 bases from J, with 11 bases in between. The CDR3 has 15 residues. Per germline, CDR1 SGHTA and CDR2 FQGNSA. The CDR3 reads CASSLALWGDQPQHF. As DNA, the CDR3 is TGTGCCAGCAGCTTAGCGCTCTGGGGTGATCAGCCCCAGCATTTT. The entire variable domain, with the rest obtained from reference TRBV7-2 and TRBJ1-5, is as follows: GAGVSQSPSNKVTEKGKDVELRCDPISGHTALYWYRQSLGQGLEFLIYFQGNSAPDKSGLPSDRFSAERTGGSVSTLTIQRTQQEDSAVYLCASSLALWGDQPQHFGDGTRLSIL.

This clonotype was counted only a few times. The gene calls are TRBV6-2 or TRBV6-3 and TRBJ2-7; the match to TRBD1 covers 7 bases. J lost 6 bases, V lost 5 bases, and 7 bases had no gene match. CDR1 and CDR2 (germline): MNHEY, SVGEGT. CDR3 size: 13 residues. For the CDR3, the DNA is TGTGCCAGCAGTACTTGGACAGGACGCGAGCAGTACGTC. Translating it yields CASSTWTGREQYV.

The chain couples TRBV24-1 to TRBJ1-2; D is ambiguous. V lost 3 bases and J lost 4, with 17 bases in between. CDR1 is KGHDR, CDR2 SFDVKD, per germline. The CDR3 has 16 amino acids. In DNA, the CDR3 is TGTGCCACCAGTGATCAGCAAGGCAGCGGTAGCTATGGCTACACCTTC. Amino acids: CATSDQQGSGSYGYTF.

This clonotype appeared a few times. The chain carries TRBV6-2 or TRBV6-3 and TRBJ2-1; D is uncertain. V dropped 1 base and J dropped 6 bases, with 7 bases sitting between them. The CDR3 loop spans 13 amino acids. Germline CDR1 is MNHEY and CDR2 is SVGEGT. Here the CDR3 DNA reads TGTGCCAGCAGTTACTATGGAGCCAATGAGCAGTTCTTC. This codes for CASSYYGANEQFF.

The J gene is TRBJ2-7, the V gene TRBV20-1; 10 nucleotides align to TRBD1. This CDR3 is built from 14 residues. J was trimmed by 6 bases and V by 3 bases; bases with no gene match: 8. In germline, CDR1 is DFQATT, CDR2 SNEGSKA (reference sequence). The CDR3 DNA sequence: TGCAGTGCTAGTGCCGGGACAGGGGAGTTCGAGCAGTACTTC. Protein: CSASAGTGEFEQYF.

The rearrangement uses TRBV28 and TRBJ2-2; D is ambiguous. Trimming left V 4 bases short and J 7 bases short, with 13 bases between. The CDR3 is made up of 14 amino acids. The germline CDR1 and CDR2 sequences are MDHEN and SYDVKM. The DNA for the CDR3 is TGTGCCAGCAGTTACCGATCTATCGGCGGGGAGCTGTTTTTT. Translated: CASSYRSIGGELFF.

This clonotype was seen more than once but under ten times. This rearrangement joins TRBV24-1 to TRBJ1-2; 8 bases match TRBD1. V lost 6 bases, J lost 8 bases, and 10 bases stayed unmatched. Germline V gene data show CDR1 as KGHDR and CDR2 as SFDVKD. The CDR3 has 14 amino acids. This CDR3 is CATSPTDRGRGYTF. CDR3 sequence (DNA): TGTGCCACCAGTCCAACTGACAGGGGACGAGGCTACACCTTC.

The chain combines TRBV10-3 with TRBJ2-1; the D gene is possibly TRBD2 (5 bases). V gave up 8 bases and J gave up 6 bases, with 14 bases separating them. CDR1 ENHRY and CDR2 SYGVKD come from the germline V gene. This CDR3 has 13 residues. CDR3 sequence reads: CAIRGIEGNEQFF. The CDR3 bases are TGTGCCATCCGCGGAATTGAGGGCAATGAGCAGTTCTTC.

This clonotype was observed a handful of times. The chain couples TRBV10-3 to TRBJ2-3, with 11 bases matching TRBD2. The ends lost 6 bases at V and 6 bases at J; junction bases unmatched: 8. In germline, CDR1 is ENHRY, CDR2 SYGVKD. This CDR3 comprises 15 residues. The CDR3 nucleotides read TGTGCCATCAGCTCGACTGGGACTAGCGGTGATACGCAGTATTTT. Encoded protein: CAISSTGTSGDTQYF.

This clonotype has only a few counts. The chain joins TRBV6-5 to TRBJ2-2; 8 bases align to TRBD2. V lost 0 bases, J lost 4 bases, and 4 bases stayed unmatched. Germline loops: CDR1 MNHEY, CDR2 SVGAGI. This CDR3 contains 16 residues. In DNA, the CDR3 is TGTGCCAGCAGTTACTCAAGCGGGAGTCCCACCGGGGAGCTGTTTTTT. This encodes CASSYSSGSPTGELFF.

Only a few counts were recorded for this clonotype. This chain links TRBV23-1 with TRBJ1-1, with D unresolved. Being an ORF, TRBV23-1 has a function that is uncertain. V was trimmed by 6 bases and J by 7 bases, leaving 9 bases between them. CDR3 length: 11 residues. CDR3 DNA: TGCGCCAGCAGAAACCACCGTGAAGCTTTCTTT. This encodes CASRNHREAFF.

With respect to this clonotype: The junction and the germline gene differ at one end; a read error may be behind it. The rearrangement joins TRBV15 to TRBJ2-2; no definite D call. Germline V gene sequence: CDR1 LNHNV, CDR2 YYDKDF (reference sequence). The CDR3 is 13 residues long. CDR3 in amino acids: CATSRENPGELFF. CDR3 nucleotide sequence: TGTGCCACCAGCAGAGAGAACCCCGGGGAGCTGTTTTTT.

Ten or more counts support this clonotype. The CDR3 DNA sequence: TGTGCCAGCAGCCGCGGGCAGCCTCTGCACAATGAGCAGTTCTTC. This codes for CASSRGQPLHNEQFF. The chain couples TRBV7-6 to TRBJ2-1, with D possibly being TRBD2 (5 bases). The CDR3 sequence is 15 residues long. V lost 5 bases to trimming and J lost 5 bases, with 16 bases between them. From germline, CDR1 is SGHVS and CDR2 FNYEAQ.